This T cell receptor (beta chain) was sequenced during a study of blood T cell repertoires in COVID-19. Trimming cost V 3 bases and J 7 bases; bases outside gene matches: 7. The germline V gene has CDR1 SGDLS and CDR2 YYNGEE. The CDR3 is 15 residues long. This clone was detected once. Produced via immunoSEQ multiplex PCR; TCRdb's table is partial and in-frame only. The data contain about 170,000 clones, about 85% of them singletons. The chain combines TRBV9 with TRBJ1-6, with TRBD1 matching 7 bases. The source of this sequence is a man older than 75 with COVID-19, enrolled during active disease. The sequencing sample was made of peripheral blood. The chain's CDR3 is CASSDQGGPNSPLHF. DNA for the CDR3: TGTGCCAGCAGCGATCAGGGGGGACCAAATTCACCCCTCCACTTT.